The entry that follows covers one TCR beta chain sequence. The CDR3 has 16 amino acids. Data came from immunoSEQ multiplex PCR; TCRdb stores just in-frame clones and leaves some out. In the table there are tens of thousands of clones, 90% to 95% of which are singletons. The entry originates in a study of T cell changes during pregnancy in multiple sclerosis. V is TRBV21-1 and J is TRBJ1-2. TRBV21-1 is assigned pseudogene status. Sequencing was performed on peripheral blood, taken in the first trimester of pregnancy. The receptor was derived from a female donor in good health, enrolled as a control in a pregnancy study. CDR3 sequence: CASSARRQAKNYGYTF. DNA for the CDR3: TGTGCCAGCAGCGCTCGGAGGCAGGCGAAGAACTATGGCTACACCTTC.